The clone carrying this T cell receptor beta chain occurred many times. Its antigen is still unknown. These data belong to a study of T-cell reconstitution after alpha-beta-depleted transplantation in children. Findings and caveats of the study: A year post-transplant, T-cell counts and diversity derived mostly from newly produced T cells. Several hundred expanded graft clones reportedly supplied alpha-beta T cells about two months after transplant.

During its preparation, the TCRbeta library received unique molecular identifiers. MiXCR was run by TCRdb on the PCR reads, yielding one entry per CDR3 protein. The table shows hundreds of thousands of distinct CDR3 sequences, with 10% to 15% occurring only once. Trimming cost V 4 bases and J 3 bases; bases outside gene matches: 8. The CDR3 runs to 16 residues. Germline CDR1 LNHDA, CDR2 SQIVND (reference sequence). The chain employs TRBV19 and TRBJ2-2; 7 bases match TRBD2. This TCR was recovered from a male patient younger than 18 who had a stem cell transplant for acute myeloid leukemia, so the T cells may come from the graft donor. The sequenced sample was PBMCs, mostly from graft donor cells, obtained 360 days after TCRalphabeta/CD19-depleted stem cell transplant. Here the CDR3 reads CASSRRILADTGELFF. The CDR3 DNA reads as TGTGCCAGTAGTAGGAGGATCCTAGCGGACACCGGGGAGCTGTTTTTT. Variable domain in full (rest from reference TRBV19 and TRBJ2-2): DGGITQSPKYLFRKEGQNVTLSCEQNLNHDAMYWYRQDPGQGLRLIYYSQIVNDFQKGDIAEGYSVSREKKESFPLTVTSAQKNPTAFYLCASSRRILADTGELFFGEGSRLTVL.